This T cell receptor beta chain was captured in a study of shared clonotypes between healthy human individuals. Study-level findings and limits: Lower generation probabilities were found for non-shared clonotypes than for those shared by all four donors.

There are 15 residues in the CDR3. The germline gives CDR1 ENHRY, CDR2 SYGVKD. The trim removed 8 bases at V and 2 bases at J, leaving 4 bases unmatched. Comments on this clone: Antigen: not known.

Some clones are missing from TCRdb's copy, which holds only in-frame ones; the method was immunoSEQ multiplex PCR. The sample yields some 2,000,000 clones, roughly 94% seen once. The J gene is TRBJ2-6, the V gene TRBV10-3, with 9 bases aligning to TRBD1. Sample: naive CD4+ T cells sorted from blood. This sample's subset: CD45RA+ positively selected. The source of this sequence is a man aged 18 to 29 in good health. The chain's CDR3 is CAIGTGGPGANVLTF. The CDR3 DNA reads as TGTGCCATCGGCACAGGGGGCCCTGGGGCCAACGTCCTGACTTTC.